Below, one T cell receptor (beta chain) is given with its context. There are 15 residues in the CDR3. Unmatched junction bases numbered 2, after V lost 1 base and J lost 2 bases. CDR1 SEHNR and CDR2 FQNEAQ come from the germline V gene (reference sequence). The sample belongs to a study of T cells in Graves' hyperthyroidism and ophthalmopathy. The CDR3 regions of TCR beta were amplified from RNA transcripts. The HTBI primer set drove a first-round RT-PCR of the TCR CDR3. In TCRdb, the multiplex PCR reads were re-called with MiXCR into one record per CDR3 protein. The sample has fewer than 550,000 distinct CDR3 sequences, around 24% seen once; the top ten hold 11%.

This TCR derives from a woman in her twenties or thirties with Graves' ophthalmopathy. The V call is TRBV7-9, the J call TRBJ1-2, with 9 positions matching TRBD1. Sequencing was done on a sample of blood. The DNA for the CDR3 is TGTGCCAGCAGCTTAGGTGGACAGGGGAACTATGGCTACACCTTC. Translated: CASSLGGQGNYGYTF.